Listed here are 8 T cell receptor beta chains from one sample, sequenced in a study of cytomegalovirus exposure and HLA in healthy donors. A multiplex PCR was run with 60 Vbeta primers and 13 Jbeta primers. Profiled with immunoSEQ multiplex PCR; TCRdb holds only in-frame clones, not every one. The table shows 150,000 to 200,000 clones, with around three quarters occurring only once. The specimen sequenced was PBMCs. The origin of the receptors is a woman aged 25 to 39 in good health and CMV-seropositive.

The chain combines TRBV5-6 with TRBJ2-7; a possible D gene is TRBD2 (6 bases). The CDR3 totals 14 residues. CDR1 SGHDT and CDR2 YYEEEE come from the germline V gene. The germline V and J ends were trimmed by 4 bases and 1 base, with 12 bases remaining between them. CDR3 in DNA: TGTGCCAGCAGCAGCGTGGGACTTTCCTACGAGCAGTACTTC. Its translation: CASSSVGLSYEQYF.

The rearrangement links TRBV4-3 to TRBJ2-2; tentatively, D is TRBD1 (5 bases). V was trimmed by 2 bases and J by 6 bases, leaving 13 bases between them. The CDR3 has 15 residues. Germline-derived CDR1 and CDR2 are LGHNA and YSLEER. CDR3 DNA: TGCGCCAGCAGCCAATTTTCCTTGGGGCCCGGGGAGCTGTTTTTT. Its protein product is CASSQFSLGPGELFF.

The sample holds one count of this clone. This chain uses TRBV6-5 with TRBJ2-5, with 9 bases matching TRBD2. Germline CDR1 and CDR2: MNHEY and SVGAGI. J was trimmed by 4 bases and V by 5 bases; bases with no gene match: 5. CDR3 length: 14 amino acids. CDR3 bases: TGTGCCAGCAGTATGGGACTAGCTGGAGAGACCCAGTACTTC. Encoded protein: CASSMGLAGETQYF.

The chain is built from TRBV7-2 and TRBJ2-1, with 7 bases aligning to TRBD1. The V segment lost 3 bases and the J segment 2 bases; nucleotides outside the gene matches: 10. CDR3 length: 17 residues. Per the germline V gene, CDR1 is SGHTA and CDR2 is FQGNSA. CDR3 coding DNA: TGTGCCAGCAGCTTTAGAAACAGGGGAAGGACCTACAATGAGCAGTTCTTC. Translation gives CASSFRNRGRTYNEQFF.

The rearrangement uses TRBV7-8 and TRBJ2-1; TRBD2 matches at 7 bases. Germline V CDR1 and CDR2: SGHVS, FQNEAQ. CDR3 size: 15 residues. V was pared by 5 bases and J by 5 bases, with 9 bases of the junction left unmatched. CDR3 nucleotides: TGTGCCAGCAGCAGGGCGGGGGTTTCGGACAATGAGCAGTTCTTC. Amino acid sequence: CASSRAGVSDNEQFF. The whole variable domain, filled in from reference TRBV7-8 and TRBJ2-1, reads GAGVSQSPRYKVAKRGQDVALRCDPISGHVSLFWYQQALGQGPEFLTYFQNEAQLDKSGLPSDRFFAERPEGSVSTLKIQRTQQEDSAVYLCASSRAGVSDNEQFFGPGTRLTVL.

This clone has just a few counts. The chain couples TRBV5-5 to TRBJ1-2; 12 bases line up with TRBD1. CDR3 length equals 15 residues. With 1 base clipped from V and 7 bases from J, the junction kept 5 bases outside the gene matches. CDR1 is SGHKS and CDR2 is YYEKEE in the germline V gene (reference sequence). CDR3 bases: TGTGCCAGCAGCTTGTGGGACAGGGGGCCGGGTGGCTACACCTTC. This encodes CASSLWDRGPGGYTF.

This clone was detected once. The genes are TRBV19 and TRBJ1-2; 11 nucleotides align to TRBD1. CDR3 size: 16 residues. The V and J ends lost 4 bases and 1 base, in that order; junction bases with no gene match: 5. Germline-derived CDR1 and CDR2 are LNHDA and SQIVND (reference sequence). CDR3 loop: CASSNPGTGGNYGYTF. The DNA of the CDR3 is TGTGCCAGTAGTAATCCCGGGACAGGGGGTAACTATGGCTACACCTTC.

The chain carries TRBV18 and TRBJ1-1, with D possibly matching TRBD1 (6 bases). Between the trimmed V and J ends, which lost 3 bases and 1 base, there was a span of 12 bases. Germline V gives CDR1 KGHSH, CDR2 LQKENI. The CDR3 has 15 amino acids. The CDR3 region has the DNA TGTGCCAGCTCACCCCAATCGGGACAGAACACTGAAGCTTTCTTT. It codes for CASSPQSGQNTEAFF.